The clone carrying this TCR beta chain has a single count. Libraries were prepared by immunoSEQ multiplex PCR; TCRdb keeps only in-frame clonotypes and omits some of them. The sample contains some 63,000 clones, 85% of which appear only once. V was shortened by 0 bases and J by 4 bases, with 10 bases between the two germline ends. Germline CDR1 and CDR2: SGDLS and YYNGEE. The CDR3 contains 14 residues. The data belong to a study of blood T cell repertoires in COVID-19. The sequence came from a human donor in a cohort sampled during active COVID-19. This chain links TRBV9 with TRBJ1-2; the D gene is possibly TRBD1 (5 bases). Sequencing was performed on peripheral blood. The CDR3 nucleotides read TGTGCCAGCAGCGTAGGGCAGGGAACCTATGGCTACACCTTC. This gives the protein CASSVGQGTYGYTF. Based on the CDR3 plus reference TRBV9 and TRBJ1-2, the full variable domain is DSGVTQTPKHLITATGQRVTLRCSPRSGDLSVYWYQQSLDQGLQFLIQYYNGEERAKGNILERFSAQQFPDLHSELNLSSLELGDSALYFCASSVGQGTYGYTFGSGTRLTVV.